Listed below are T cell receptor beta chains from one sample, sequenced in a study of T cells in Graves' hyperthyroidism and ophthalmopathy. TCRdb redid the calling of the multiplex PCR reads with MiXCR, one entry per CDR3 protein. This table holds 300,000 to 400,000 distinct CDR3 sequences, roughly a fifth found once. The source material was blood. The receptors come from a woman aged 45-65 years with Graves' hyperthyroidism. The CDR3 runs from the conserved cysteine through the conserved F or W. D genes are given only for firm matches. Rows may omit the clone size; those that give it use once, few, many or a size class.

D	V	size	J	CDR3	DNA
TRBD1	TRBV28	many	TRBJ1-1	CASSTLRGWTEAFF	TGTGCCAGCAGTACCCTCAGGGGGTGGACTGAAGCTTTCTTT
.	TRBV3-1	many	TRBJ1-5	CASSPGWFGPQHF	TGTGCCAGCAGCCCAGGGTGGTTTGGTCCCCAGCATTTT
.	TRBV28	many	TRBJ2-2	CASSLGRMGAGELFF	TGTGCCAGCAGTTTAGGCCGGATGGGAGCCGGGGAGCTGTTTTTT
.	TRBV10-3	.	TRBJ1-5	CAISQLPATGNSNQPQHF	TGTGCCATCAGTCAGTTGCCCGCGACAGGCAATAGCAATCAGCCCCAGCATTTT
.	TRBV10-3	.	TRBJ1-1	CAISESSARNTEAFF	TGTGCCATCAGTGAGTCGAGTGCCAGGAACACTGAAGCTTTCTTT
.	TRBV5-1	many	TRBJ1-1	CASSLDRAVNTEAFF	TGCGCCAGCAGCTTGGACAGGGCCGTGAACACTGAAGCTTTCTTT
TRBD2	TRBV20-1	many	TRBJ2-1	CSARPIGTSGRGEFF	TGCAGTGCTAGACCAATTGGGACTAGCGGGAGGGGGGAGTTCTTC
.	TRBV11-2	many	TRBJ2-3	CASSLVAEQRTDTQYF	TGTGCCAGCAGCTTAGTTGCCGAACAGCGCACAGATACGCAGTATTTT
TRBD1	TRBV7-9	.	TRBJ1-1	CASSYPTGGGTEAFF	TGTGCCAGCAGCTACCCGACAGGGGGGGGCACTGAAGCTTTCTTT
TRBD1	TRBV10-3	.	TRBJ2-3	CAISEGQGASDTQYF	TGTGCCATCAGTGAGGGACAGGGGGCATCAGATACGCAGTATTTT
TRBD2	TRBV4-1	.	TRBJ2-1	CASSQDEGTRGHEQFF	TGCGCCAGCAGCCAAGATGAAGGGACTAGGGGACATGAGCAGTTCTTC
TRBD2	TRBV30	few	TRBJ2-1	CAWSKAGAYNEQFF	TGTGCCTGGAGTAAAGCGGGAGCCTACAATGAGCAGTTCTTC
.	TRBV7-9	many	TRBJ2-1	CASSRSYNEQFF	TGTGCCAGCAGCCGTTCCTACAATGAGCAGTTCTTC
TRBD2	TRBV5-6	few	TRBJ2-7	CASSFGTSGSNPYEQYF	TGTGCCAGCAGCTTTGGGACTAGCGGGAGTAATCCGTACGAGCAGTACTTC
TRBD1	TRBV27	many	TRBJ2-7	CASTDRDRGVGEQYF	TGTGCCAGCACCGACCGGGACAGGGGAGTCGGCGAGCAGTACTTC
TRBD2	TRBV4-1	few	TRBJ2-1	CASSQDSGVSYNEQFF	TGCGCCAGCAGCCAAGATAGCGGGGTCTCCTACAATGAGCAGTTCTTC
.	TRBV6-1	few	TRBJ1-1	CASSSLGAGAVTEAFF	TGTGCCAGCAGTTCCCTGGGGGCAGGGGCGGTCACTGAAGCTTTCTTT
.	TRBV6-1	.	TRBJ2-7	CASRKQGGEQYF	TGTGCCAGCAGAAAACAGGGCGGCGAGCAGTACTTC
TRBD1	TRBV20-1	many	TRBJ1-1	CSATKTTGRYGEAFF	TGCAGTGCTACCAAAACGACAGGGAGGTATGGTGAAGCTTTCTTT
.	TRBV7-2	many	TRBJ2-5	CASSFEPQETQYF	TGTGCCAGCAGCTTTGAACCTCAAGAGACCCAGTACTTC
.	TRBV28	.	TRBJ1-2	CASSMTVARGYTF	TGTGCCAGCAGTATGACAGTGGCCCGTGGCTACACCTTC
TRBD2	TRBV6-1	.	TRBJ2-1	CASSSFFSGASYNEQFF	TGTGCCAGCAGTTCCTTCTTTAGCGGGGCGTCCTACAATGAGCAGTTCTTC
.	TRBV5-1	.	TRBJ1-4	CASSLGAGATNGKLFF	TGCGCCAGCAGCTTGGGGGCAGGGGCAACTAATGGAAAACTGTTTTTT
TRBD2	TRBV12-3/TRBV12-4	few	TRBJ2-5	CASSSPGAGGDGETQYF	TGTGCCAGCAGCTCACCGGGAGCGGGAGGTGATGGAGAGACCCAGTACTTC